The rows below give T cell receptor beta chains drawn from one sample of a study of shared clonotypes between healthy human individuals. Generated by immunoSEQ multiplex PCR, the TCRdb table keeps only in-frame clones and is missing some. The sample comprises about 87,000 clones, approximately 51% of which are singletons, and roughly 16% rests with the top ten. Input material: PBMCs. These receptors were obtained from a woman in her thirties or forties in good health. Some clones in this sample may be carry-over from other donors' samples. Each CDR3 is given with its conserved first and last residue. A D gene is named only where the DNA matches it firmly. Where a row states a size, it is once, few, many or the class of an expanded clone; other rows omit it.

CDR3nt,CDR3aa,d_gene,j_gene,abundance,v_gene
TGTGCCAGTAGTAGTGGTTTGGGACAGGGTGGAGGCTACACCTTC,CASSSGLGQGGGYTF,TRBD1,TRBJ1-2,few,TRBV19
TGTGCCACTACTATGGCGGGGGCCTCCTACGAGCAGTACTTC,CATTMAGASYEQYF,-,TRBJ2-7,many,TRBV2
TGCGCCAGCAGCCTGGACAGGGGAAGCTACGAGCAGTACTTC,CASSLDRGSYEQYF,TRBD1,TRBJ2-7,few,TRBV4-3
TGCAGCGTTCCAACTAGCGGGAGGGTGGAGACCCAGTACTTC,CSVPTSGRVETQYF,TRBD2,TRBJ2-5,-,TRBV29-1
TGTGCCAGCAGTCCTAGCGAGGCCTACGAGCAGTACTTC,CASSPSEAYEQYF,-,TRBJ2-7,many,TRBV6-6
TGTGCCAGCAGGCCTGGGACAGTGAACACTGAAGCTTTCTTT,CASRPGTVNTEAFF,TRBD1,TRBJ1-1,few,TRBV6-5
TGCGCCAGCAGCTCCGGGTTGCTGAACACTGAAGCTTTCTTT,CASSSGLLNTEAFF,-,TRBJ1-1,many,TRBV4-1
TGTGCCACCAGCAGATTTGTCCCTGGAAACACCATATATTTT,CATSRFVPGNTIYF,-,TRBJ1-3,-,TRBV15
TGTGCCTGGAGTGATAAGAGGGGCCTAAACGGCCATGAGCAGTTCTTC,CAWSDKRGLNGHEQFF,-,TRBJ2-1,few,TRBV30
TGCACCAGCAGCCAAGTGGCACCGGGACACCAAACGTACGGCTACACCTTC,CTSSQVAPGHQTYGYTF,-,TRBJ1-2,many,TRBV1
TGTGCCAGCAGCTTAGGTTACAACTATGGCTACACCTTC,CASSLGYNYGYTF,-,TRBJ1-2,few,TRBV7-6
TGCAGCGTTCTGACAGGCTACCAAGAGACCCAGTACTTC,CSVLTGYQETQYF,-,TRBJ2-5,-,TRBV29-1
TGTGCCAGCAGCCAAGATAGGGGGACAAATAGCAATCAGCCCCAGCATTTT,CASSQDRGTNSNQPQHF,-,TRBJ1-5,-,TRBV7-9
TGTGCCTGGAGCGGACTAGCGGGATTCTACGAGCAGTACTTC,CAWSGLAGFYEQYF,TRBD2,TRBJ2-7,many,TRBV30
TGTGCCAGCAGGAACAGGAATCAGCCCCAGCATTTT,CASRNRNQPQHF,-,TRBJ1-5,many,TRBV6-5
TGTGCCAGCAGTCTTTTCTCTGGAAACACCATATATTTT,CASSLFSGNTIYF,-,TRBJ1-3,many,TRBV14
TGTGCCAGCAGTCGACTAGCGGGAGGCTACGAGCAGTACTTC,CASSRLAGGYEQYF,TRBD2,TRBJ2-7,-,TRBV6-1
TGCGCCAGCAGCCAAACTGCGACAGGGGGATTATTGTACAATGAGCAGTTCTTC,CASSQTATGGLLYNEQFF,TRBD1,TRBJ2-1,-,TRBV4-1
TGTGCCTGGGGGTCTAGCGGGAGGTCCTACGAGCAGTACTTC,CAWGSSGRSYEQYF,TRBD2,TRBJ2-7,-,TRBV30
TGCAGCGCAACTATTAGCGGAACCTACGAGCAGTACTTC,CSATISGTYEQYF,-,TRBJ2-7,many,TRBV29-1
TGTGCCAGCAGCGTAGAGGGGGCGCGGGGCAATGAGCAGTTCTTC,CASSVEGARGNEQFF,-,TRBJ2-1,many,TRBV9
TGTGCCAGCAGCCGCGGACAGGGGGCGCGGGATGGCTACACCTTC,CASSRGQGARDGYTF,TRBD1,TRBJ1-2,-,TRBV11-2
TGTGCCAGCACCGGGGGAGGGCCGAGCACAGATACGCAGTATTTT,CASTGGGPSTDTQYF,TRBD2,TRBJ2-3,-,TRBV25-1
TGTGCCAGTAGTATAGGACGACTAGCGGGAAGCAATGAGCAGTTCTTC,CASSIGRLAGSNEQFF,TRBD2,TRBJ2-1,-,TRBV19
TGCGCCAGCAGTGAGCCGGGTCGGGATGAGCAGTTCTTC,CASSEPGRDEQFF,-,TRBJ2-1,few,TRBV10-1
TGTGCCAGCAGCTTAGGGCTATCCAATGAGCAGTTCTTC,CASSLGLSNEQFF,-,TRBJ2-1,many,TRBV7-3
TGTGCCAGCAGCCGAGGTTACAATGAGCAGTTCTTC,CASSRGYNEQFF,-,TRBJ2-1,-,TRBV27
TGTGCCAGCAGCTTAGAAGTGGGACAGAAGCAGTTCTTC,CASSLEVGQKQFF,TRBD1,TRBJ2-1,-,TRBV7-3
TGTGCCTGGAGTGTTGGGGGACAGGGGAACGAAAAACTGTTTTTT,CAWSVGGQGNEKLFF,TRBD1,TRBJ1-4,-,TRBV30
TGTGCCAGCAGCCCCGGGACAGCTGAGGGGACCCAGTACTTC,CASSPGTAEGTQYF,TRBD1,TRBJ2-5,-,TRBV7-2
TGCAGCCTTGCCGGGACTAGCGGTCTGGCGGATACGCAGTATTTT,CSLAGTSGLADTQYF,TRBD2,TRBJ2-3,-,TRBV29-1
TGTGCCAGCAGTGAAGTAGGCGCTAACTATGGCTACACCTTC,CASSEVGANYGYTF,-,TRBJ1-2,many,TRBV2
TGTGCCACCAGCAGGCCCTTCGAGAACGAGCAGTACTTC,CATSRPFENEQYF,-,TRBJ2-7,-,TRBV15
TGTGCCAGCAGTCCGCCCGGACAGGGGTTCATTGGCTACACCTTC,CASSPPGQGFIGYTF,TRBD1,TRBJ1-2,-,TRBV28
TGCAGCGTGGTGACAGGGGGCCAGTACCAAGAGACCCAGTACTTC,CSVVTGGQYQETQYF,TRBD1,TRBJ2-5,-,TRBV29-1
TGCGCCAGCAGCTTGGCCATCGCGGGAGATGGCACAGATACGCAGTATTTT,CASSLAIAGDGTDTQYF,TRBD2,TRBJ2-3,-,TRBV5-1
TGTGCCAGCAGCTTCGGACAGGGGACCGCTGGGGCCAACGTCCTGACTTTC,CASSFGQGTAGANVLTF,TRBD1,TRBJ2-6,many,TRBV5-6
TGTGCCAGCAGTTACCCGGACGGGGAGCAGTTCTTC,CASSYPDGEQFF,-,TRBJ2-1,few,TRBV6-6
TGTGCCAGTTCGGGGGCTAGAGGCGACGAGCAGTACTTC,CASSGARGDEQYF,-,TRBJ2-7,many,TRBV7-2
TGTGCCTGGATGGGTGGGAACACTGAAGCTTTCTTT,CAWMGGNTEAFF,-,TRBJ1-1,-,TRBV30
TGTGCCAGCAGCTACTCCCCGAGACAGCGCAATCAGCCCCAGCATTTT,CASSYSPRQRNQPQHF,-,TRBJ1-5,-,TRBV5-8
TGTGCCAGCAGCCTGACAGGGGGCGTGGAGACCCAGTACTTC,CASSLTGGVETQYF,TRBD1,TRBJ2-5,-,TRBV11-2
TGCAGCGTTGAGGGACTTTCCTACGAGCAGTACTTC,CSVEGLSYEQYF,-,TRBJ2-7,few,TRBV29-1
TGTGCCAGCAGTCGCACTAGCGGTGAGGGAGATACGCAGTATTTT,CASSRTSGEGDTQYF,TRBD2,TRBJ2-3,-,TRBV27
TGCGCCAGCAGCTTGGCTGGCGGGACTAACTATGGCTACACCTTC,CASSLAGGTNYGYTF,-,TRBJ1-2,-,TRBV5-1
TGTGCCAGCAGCCAGGGGCGGAGCGCCTACAATGAGCAGTTCTTC,CASSQGRSAYNEQFF,-,TRBJ2-1,-,TRBV4-2
TGTGCCAGCAGTGATTCATTCGACAGGAGCTCCTACGAGCAGTACTTC,CASSDSFDRSSYEQYF,-,TRBJ2-7,many,TRBV25-1
TGCGCCAGCAGTTCGTTGGCTAGCGACACCTACGAGCAGTACTTC,CASSSLASDTYEQYF,-,TRBJ2-7,-,TRBV10-2
TGTGCCAGCAGTTTGGGGGCCCAAGAGACCCAGTACTTC,CASSLGAQETQYF,-,TRBJ2-5,few,TRBV28
TGTGCCAGTAGTGCCCGGGACAGGGGTGGCTACACCTTC,CASSARDRGGYTF,TRBD1,TRBJ1-2,-,TRBV19
TGTGCCTGGAGCCGGGACAGGATGAACACTGAAGCTTTCTTT,CAWSRDRMNTEAFF,TRBD1,TRBJ1-1,few,TRBV30
TGTGCCAGCAGTGAATCGCGGGATACGCAGTATTTT,CASSESRDTQYF,-,TRBJ2-3,-,TRBV25-1
TGTGCCAGCAGTTTACGTGTGTACTACGAGCAGTACTTC,CASSLRVYYEQYF,-,TRBJ2-7,-,TRBV27
TGCGCCAGCAGCCAGACAGGGAACACCTACGAGCAGTACTTC,CASSQTGNTYEQYF,TRBD1,TRBJ2-7,many,TRBV4-1
TGTGCCTGGATGGATAACTATGGCTACACCTTC,CAWMDNYGYTF,-,TRBJ1-2,-,TRBV30